This entry lists 7 T cell receptor beta chains sequenced from one sample in a study of blood T cell repertoires in COVID-19. Sequenced by immunoSEQ multiplex PCR; TCRdb stores in-frame clones only, minus some. The table includes 100,000 to 150,000 clones, around nine tenths detected once. Sequenced input: peripheral blood. The receptors originated from a woman in her sixties or seventies with COVID-19, enrolled during active disease.

V usage is TRBV2 and J usage is TRBJ1-5, with D possibly TRBD1 on 5 matching bases. Germline CDR1 and CDR2: SNHLY and FYNNEI. V was cut by 2 bases and J by 5 bases, with 10 bases left in between. The CDR3 loop spans 14 amino acids. CDR3 coding DNA: TGTGCCAGCAGTGAACCTTTCAGGGATCAGCCCCAGCATTTT. Its translation is CASSEPFRDQPQHF.

The V call is TRBV27, the J call TRBJ2-7; D is perhaps TRBD2 (6 bases). The germline CDR1 and CDR2 sequences are MNHEY and SMNVEV (reference sequence). The CDR3 extends over 15 amino acids. Trimming stripped 6 bases from V and 2 bases from J, with 17 bases between. The CDR3, as DNA: TGTGCCAGCAGCCGCTGGGGGGTGACAACCTACGAGCAGTACTTC. This codes for CASSRWGVTTYEQYF.

The chain joins TRBV7-9 to TRBJ1-4; 8 bases fit TRBD1. The germline V gene has CDR1 SEHNR and CDR2 FQNEAQ (reference sequence). The CDR3 is 15 amino acids. J gave up 4 bases and V 5 bases, and 6 bases lay outside the gene matches. The CDR3 DNA sequence: TGTGCCAGCAGCAAAGGACAGGGAGATAATGAAAAACTGTTTTTT. Its translation: CASSKGQGDNEKLFF.

The rearrangement uses TRBV19 and TRBJ1-2; TRBD1 might be the D (5 bases). The germline gives CDR1 LNHDA, CDR2 SQIVND (reference sequence). CDR3 length: 16 amino acids. V was shortened by 1 base and J by 0 bases, with 12 bases between the two germline ends. The CDR3 protein is CASSIGYRTPNYGYTF. Here the CDR3 DNA reads TGTGCCAGTAGTATAGGCTACAGGACCCCTAACTATGGCTACACCTTC.

The chain couples TRBV2 to TRBJ2-7, with D possibly matching TRBD2 (7 bases). Germline loops: CDR1 SNHLY, CDR2 FYNNEI. V lost 1 base and J 4 bases, leaving 17 bases between the germline ends. This CDR3 is 16 amino acids long. CDR3 DNA: TGTGCCAGCAGTGAAGTAAAGGGAGGGGGAATGTACGAGCAGTACTTC. This sequence encodes CASSEVKGGGMYEQYF. Full variable domain (remainder filled in from reference TRBV2 and TRBJ2-7): EPEVTQTPSHQVTQMGQEVILRCVPISNHLYFYWYRQILGQKVEFLVSFYNNEISEKSEIFDDQFSVERPDGSNFTLKIRSTKLEDSAMYFCASSEVKGGGMYEQYFGPGTRLTVT.

The rearrangement uses TRBV5-1 and TRBJ2-3; 13 bases fit TRBD2. CDR1 is SGHRS and CDR2 is YFSETQ in the germline V gene. This CDR3 comprises 16 residues. V was pared by 4 bases and J by 5 bases, with 7 bases of the junction left unmatched. The CDR3 here is CASSVGLAGALDTQYF. The CDR3 DNA sequence: TGCGCCAGCAGCGTTGGACTAGCGGGGGCTCTAGATACGCAGTATTTT. The variable domain in full, completed from reference TRBV5-1 and TRBJ2-3, reads KAGVTQTPRYLIKTRGQQVTLSCSPISGHRSVSWYQQTPGQGLQFLFEYFSETQRNKGNFPGRFSGRQFSNSRSEMNVSTLELGDSALYLCASSVGLAGALDTQYFGPGTRLTVL.

The chain combines TRBV2 with TRBJ2-1, with 10 bases fitting TRBD2. Trimming removed 3 bases from V and 8 bases from J; junction bases left unmatched: 7. Looked up from germline, CDR1 is SNHLY and CDR2 is FYNNEI. The CDR3 extends over 15 amino acids. This CDR3 is CASSEISGGSYEQFF. As DNA, the CDR3 is TGTGCCAGCAGTGAGATTAGCGGGGGGTCTTATGAGCAGTTCTTC.